Presented here are 10 T cell receptor beta chains from one specimen sequenced in a study of blood T cell repertoires in COVID-19. Libraries were prepared by immunoSEQ multiplex PCR; TCRdb keeps only in-frame clonotypes and omits some of them. The table has 250,000 or so clones, 75% to 90% seen once. What was sequenced was PBMCs or T cells enriched from blood (not recorded which). The receptors were sampled from a woman in her 50s who had recovered from COVID-19.

This CDR3 is CASSEGAFGTGLQTQYF. CDR3 coding DNA: TGTGCCAGCAGTGAAGGGGCTTTTGGGACAGGGTTACAGACCCAGTACTTC. The chain is built from TRBV6-1 and TRBJ2-5; TRBD1 aligns across 9 bases. This CDR3 has 17 residues. The ends lost 1 base at V and 6 bases at J; junction bases unmatched: 12. Per germline, CDR1 MNHNS and CDR2 SASEGT.

The CDR3, as DNA: TGTGCCAGCCTCGAGGGTCCCGGCCTAATTCTATACTCTGGAAACACCATATATTTT. Protein product: CASLEGPGLILYSGNTIYF. The chain employs TRBV2 and TRBJ1-3; D gene uncertain. The CDR3 loop spans 19 amino acids. The V end lost 8 bases, the J end lost 0 bases, and 26 bases lay between the germline ends. Per germline, CDR1 SNHLY and CDR2 FYNNEI.

As to this clone: Other DNA sequences in the same sample also yield this CDR3. The rearrangement links TRBV19 to TRBJ1-5, with D unclear. Germline CDR1 and CDR2: LNHDA and SQIVND (reference sequence). The CDR3 spans 13 residues. The V and J ends lost 1 base and 4 bases respectively, with 5 bases between them. In DNA form, the CDR3 reads TGTGCCAGTAGTATAGCCGAGAATCAGCCCCAGCATTTT. The encoded protein is CASSIAENQPQHF. The variable domain in full, completed from reference TRBV19 and TRBJ1-5, reads DGGITQSPKYLFRKEGQNVTLSCEQNLNHDAMYWYRQDPGQGLRLIYYSQIVNDFQKGDIAEGYSVSREKKESFPLTVTSAQKNPTAFYLCASSIAENQPQHFGDGTRLSIL.

The rearrangement links TRBV5-6 to TRBJ2-2, with TRBD1 as a possible D gene (5 bases). V gave up 3 bases and J gave up 0 bases, with 9 bases separating them. This CDR3 region has 15 residues. In germline, CDR1 is SGHDT, CDR2 YYEEEE. DNA of the CDR3: TGTGCCAGCAGCTACAGACAGACGAACACCGGGGAGCTGTTTTTT. Translation: CASSYRQTNTGELFF. Supplemented by reference TRBV5-6 and TRBJ2-2, the full variable domain reads DAGVTQSPTHLIKTRGQQVTLRCSPKSGHDTVSWYQQALGQGPQFIFQYYEEEERQRGNFPDRFSGHQFPNYSSELNVNALLLGDSALYLCASSYRQTNTGELFFGEGSRLTVL.

The V and J genes are TRBV5-1 and TRBJ2-1, with 13 positions matching TRBD2. The CDR3 spans 16 residues. V trimming: 3 bases; J trimming: 7 bases; junction bases outside the gene matches: 7. CDR1 and CDR2 (germline): SGHRS, YFSETQ. The CDR3 DNA reads TGCGCCAGCAGCTCACGACTAGCGGGAGGAAAAAATGAGCAGTTCTTC. This encodes CASSSRLAGGKNEQFF.

This clone was found once. J is TRBJ2-5 and V is TRBV2; TRBD2 agrees at 11 bases. The CDR3 covers 16 residues. V lost 8 bases, J lost 4 bases, and 12 bases stayed unmatched. Germline V lookup: CDR1 SNHLY, CDR2 FYNNEI. The CDR3: CASETSGKEGSETQYF. CDR3 DNA sequence: TGTGCCAGCGAGACTAGCGGGAAGGAGGGGTCAGAGACCCAGTACTTC.

The rearrangement joins TRBV10-3 to TRBJ1-6; 7 bases line up with TRBD1. The CDR3 runs 16 residues. Unmatched junction bases numbered 9, after V lost 6 bases and J lost 4 bases. CDR1 is ENHRY, CDR2 SYGVKD, per germline. The CDR3 loop reads CAISPSRQGYNSPLHF. The CDR3 nucleotides are TGTGCCATCAGCCCCTCCCGACAGGGATATAATTCACCCCTCCACTTT.

This sequence joins TRBV18 and TRBJ2-7; 9 bases agree with TRBD2. Germline V gene sequence: CDR1 KGHSH, CDR2 LQKENI. The CDR3 has 14 amino acids. J lost 5 bases, V lost 2 bases, and 4 bases had no gene match. The CDR3 is CASSPFQREDEQYF. DNA for the CDR3: TGTGCCAGCTCACCATTCCAGCGGGAGGACGAGCAGTACTTC.

This chain links TRBV13 with TRBJ2-7, with 10 bases lining up with TRBD2. The V and J ends lost 0 bases and 4 bases, in that order; junction bases with no gene match: 3. Germline-derived CDR1 and CDR2 are PRHDT and FYEKMQ (reference sequence). The CDR3 has 15 amino acids. CDR3 sequence: CASSLGGTSDYEQYF. The CDR3 DNA reads as TGTGCCAGCAGCTTAGGGGGGACTAGCGATTACGAGCAGTACTTC. Full variable domain (rest looked up from reference TRBV13 and TRBJ2-7): AAGVIQSPRHLIKEKRETATLKCYPIPRHDTVYWYQQGPGQDPQFLISFYEKMQSDKGSIPDRFSAQQFSDYHSELNMSSLELGDSALYFCASSLGGTSDYEQYFGPGTRLTVT.

This chain uses TRBV24-1 with TRBJ2-2; D remains unclear. V lost 4 bases to trimming and J lost 5 bases, with 10 bases between them. The germline V gene has CDR1 KGHDR and CDR2 SFDVKD. This CDR3 is 14 amino acids long. The DNA of the CDR3 is TGTGCCACCAGTGACCCGAGTCGGACCGGGGAGCTGTTTTTT. Translated, it gives CATSDPSRTGELFF.